This record looks at one T cell receptor (beta chain) sequence and its context. The antigen is undetermined. The data were taken from a study of T cell responses to AZD1222 COVID-19 vaccine. The repertoire was sequenced with immunoSEQ multiplex PCR; TCRdb's copy has only in-frame clones and lacks some. This table holds 120,000 or so clones, 90% found once. General study results and limits: Donors were mostly white British, more females; clonal diversity possibly underestimated. Spike-specific TCR breadth and depth went up after people got two AZD1222 doses.

This sequence originates from an adult in good health. The specimen comprised peripheral blood, sampled on day 0 of MenACWY control vaccination.

The CDR3 nucleotides read TGCGCCAGCAGCCAAGGATCAGGGGCTACCTATAATTCACCCCTCCACTTT. Translated: CASSQGSGATYNSPLHF. This chain links TRBV4-1 with TRBJ1-6; D is possibly TRBD1 (6 bases). CDR3 length: 17 residues. Between the trimmed V and J ends, which lost 1 base and 2 bases, there was a span of 12 bases. From germline, CDR1 is MGHRA and CDR2 YSYEKL.